This record covers a single T cell receptor (beta chain). Generated by immunoSEQ multiplex PCR, the TCRdb table keeps only in-frame clones and is missing some. The sample lists 140,000 to 150,000 clones, approximately 89% occurring once. J gave up 3 bases and V 6 bases, and 9 bases lay outside the gene matches. The CDR3 runs to 15 residues. The germline V gene encodes CDR1 SNHLY and CDR2 FYNNEI. The data are from a study of blood T cell repertoires in COVID-19. The chain recombines TRBV2 with TRBJ1-2, with 8 bases identical to TRBD1. The TCR originated in a woman between 45 and 65 years old with acute or convalescent COVID-19. The source material was peripheral blood. In DNA, the CDR3 is TGTGCCAGCAGCCGAGAAACGACAGGGGACTATGGCTACACCTTC. Its translation: CASSRETTGDYGYTF. Full variable domain (rest looked up from reference TRBV2 and TRBJ1-2): EPEVTQTPSHQVTQMGQEVILRCVPISNHLYFYWYRQILGQKVEFLVSFYNNEISEKSEIFDDQFSVERPDGSNFTLKIRSTKLEDSAMYFCASSRETTGDYGYTFGSGTRLTVV.